These 4 T cell receptor beta chains originate from one sample sequenced in a study of T cells after yellow fever vaccination. TCRdb reprocessed the 5' RACE reads via MiXCR and lists one record per CDR3 protein. The table has about 630,000 distinct CDR3 sequences, around an eighth seen once. The material was PBMCs, obtained on the day of the yellow fever booster vaccination. All receptors come from a young man who received the YFV17D yellow fever vaccine.

This sequence joins TRBV20-1 and TRBJ2-1; D not resolved. Trimming took off 3 bases at V and 7 bases at J, with 16 bases between the two ends. In germline, CDR1 is DFQATT, CDR2 SNEGSKA (reference sequence). This CDR3 has 14 residues. This chain's CDR3 is CSASSNSPQNEQFF. The CDR3 nucleotides read TGCAGTGCTAGCTCTAATTCACCCCAGAATGAGCAGTTCTTC.

There are a few counts of this clonotype. The rearrangement uses TRBV21-1 and TRBJ1-4; the table assigns TRBD1, which was not confirmed against the DNA. TRBV21-1 is classified as a pseudogene. CDR3 length: 15 amino acids. CDR3 sequence (DNA): TGTGCCAGCAGCAAGAGCCGGGACAGGGGCGAAAAACTGTTTTTT. Translated: CASSKSRDRGEKLFF.

The gene calls are TRBV4-1 and TRBJ2-5, with 8 bases matching TRBD2. Trimming took 2 bases from V and 4 from J; bases not matched to a gene: 12. Germline-derived CDR1 and CDR2 are MGHRA and YSYEKL. This CDR3 is built from 17 residues. This chain's CDR3 is CASSQPGVKSGRETQYF. CDR3 sequence (DNA): TGCGCCAGCAGCCAACCGGGTGTGAAAAGCGGGAGAGAGACCCAGTACTTC.

This clonotype occurred a few times. The chain employs TRBV20-1 and TRBJ2-2; D might be TRBD1 (5 bases). The CDR3 length is 15 residues. CDR1 DFQATT and CDR2 SNEGSKA come from the germline V gene (reference sequence). V was pared by 2 bases and J by 1 base, with 11 bases between. CDR3 region: CSARRGQRNTGELFF. CDR3 nucleotide sequence: TGCAGTGCTAGACGAGGACAAAGGAACACCGGGGAGCTGTTTTTT.